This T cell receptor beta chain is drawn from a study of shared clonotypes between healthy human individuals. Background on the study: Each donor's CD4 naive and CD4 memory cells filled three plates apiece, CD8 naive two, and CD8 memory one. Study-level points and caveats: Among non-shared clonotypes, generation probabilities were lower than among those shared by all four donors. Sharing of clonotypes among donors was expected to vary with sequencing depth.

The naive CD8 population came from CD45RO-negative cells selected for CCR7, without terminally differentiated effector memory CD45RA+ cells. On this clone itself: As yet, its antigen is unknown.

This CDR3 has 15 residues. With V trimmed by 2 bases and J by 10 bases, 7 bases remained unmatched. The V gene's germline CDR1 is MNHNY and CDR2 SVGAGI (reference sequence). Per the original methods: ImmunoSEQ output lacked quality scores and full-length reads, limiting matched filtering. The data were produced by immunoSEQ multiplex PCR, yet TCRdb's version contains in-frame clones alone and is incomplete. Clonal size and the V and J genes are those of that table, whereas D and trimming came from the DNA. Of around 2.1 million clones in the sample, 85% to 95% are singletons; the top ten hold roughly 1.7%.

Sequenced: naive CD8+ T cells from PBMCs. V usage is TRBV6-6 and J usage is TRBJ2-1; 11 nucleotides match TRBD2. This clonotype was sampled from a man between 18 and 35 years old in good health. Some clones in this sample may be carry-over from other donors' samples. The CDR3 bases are TGTGCCAGCAGTTACACTAGCGGGAGCCCGGAAGAGCAGTTCTTC. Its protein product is CASSYTSGSPEEQFF.